This TCR beta chain was recorded in a study of T and B cells in COVID-19 patients. Blood genomic DNA input for TRB amplification was about 220-500 ng. TRB rearrangements were amplified by multiplex PCR with BIOMED2 TRB-A/B primers. TCRdb itself ran the multiplex PCR reads through MiXCR, one entry per CDR3 protein. In the table there are about 5,100 distinct CDR3 sequences, approximately 20% of which are singletons. This TCR was sampled from a human donor with active COVID-19. Sequencing input: blood.

CDR3 nucleotides: TGTGCCAGCATAGAGGCCCGGGGGAACACCGGGGAGCTGTTTTTT. Its translation is CASIEARGNTGELFF. V and J are TRBV7-2 and TRBJ2-2; tentatively, D is TRBD2 (5 bases). V was clipped by 7 bases and J by 1 base, with 13 bases between them. The CDR3 is 15 amino acids. Germline V gene data show CDR1 as SGHTA and CDR2 as FQGNSA.